These T cell receptor beta chains were read from a single sample in a study of shared clonotypes between healthy human individuals. TCRdb's copy holds only in-frame clones and misses some; the assay was immunoSEQ multiplex PCR. Among 1.5 million to 2.5 million clones, about 95% were seen once, and the ten largest hold roughly 1.2%. Sequencing used naive CD8+ T cells sorted from blood. These receptors originate from a man aged 18 to 30 in good health. Both conserved end residues are part of each CDR3. The D gene is left open where the match is weak. Part of the rows lack a size; the others show once, few, many or a class for expanded clones.

D gene: -
clone size: -
J gene: TRBJ2-7
V gene: TRBV2
CDR3 DNA: TGTGCCAGCAGTGACGGGATGCGGGAGCAGTACTTC
CDR3 protein: CASSDGMREQYF

D gene: -
clone size: -
J gene: TRBJ2-7
V gene: TRBV4-1
CDR3 DNA: TGCGCCAGCAGCCAAGAAAACCCGACAGACTCCCAGTACGAGCAGTACTTC
CDR3 protein: CASSQENPTDSQYEQYF

D gene: -
clone size: -
J gene: TRBJ1-5
V gene: TRBV4-1
CDR3 DNA: TGCGCCAGCAGCCAAGAGGGGGACCTTTATAGCAATCAGCCCCAGCATTTT
CDR3 protein: CASSQEGDLYSNQPQHF

D gene: -
clone size: -
J gene: TRBJ1-1
V gene: TRBV28
CDR3 DNA: TGTGCCAGCAGTTTCCCCCGGGGGGGATGGACTGAAGCTTTCTTT
CDR3 protein: CASSFPRGGWTEAFF

D gene: -
clone size: -
J gene: TRBJ2-3
V gene: TRBV4-1
CDR3 DNA: TGCGCCAGCAGCCAAGATAGTGGACCACAAACCACAGATACGCAGTATTTT
CDR3 protein: CASSQDSGPQTTDTQYF

D gene: TRBD1
clone size: few
J gene: TRBJ1-2
V gene: TRBV27
CDR3 DNA: TGTGCCAGCAGATCTACAGGGGGCGACTATGGCTACACCTTC
CDR3 protein: CASRSTGGDYGYTF

D gene: -
clone size: -
J gene: TRBJ2-6
V gene: TRBV6-1
CDR3 DNA: TGTGCCAGCAGTGAAGGCAGGATCCCTGGGGCCAACGTCCTGACTTTC
CDR3 protein: CASSEGRIPGANVLTF

D gene: TRBD2
clone size: -
J gene: TRBJ2-7
V gene: TRBV19
CDR3 DNA: TGTGCCAGTAGTATAGGCGGGGGTCTGTACGAGCAGTACTTC
CDR3 protein: CASSIGGGLYEQYF

D gene: -
clone size: -
J gene: TRBJ1-1
V gene: TRBV6-6
CDR3 DNA: TGTGCCAGCAGTTACGAAGGATTTACCGAAGCTTTCTTT
CDR3 protein: CASSYEGFTEAFF

D gene: -
clone size: once
J gene: TRBJ2-5
V gene: TRBV19
CDR3 DNA: TGTGCCAGTGGGCAGGGGGGCTTCCAAGAGACCCAGTACTTC
CDR3 protein: CASGQGGFQETQYF

D gene: TRBD1
clone size: -
J gene: TRBJ1-3
V gene: TRBV6-5
CDR3 DNA: TGTGCCAGCAGTTACTCGGACAGGGATGGAGGAAACACCATATATTTT
CDR3 protein: CASSYSDRDGGNTIYF

D gene: -
clone size: once
J gene: TRBJ1-1
V gene: TRBV27
CDR3 DNA: TGTGCCACTCAATCCCGGGGGACTGAAGCTTTCTTT
CDR3 protein: CATQSRGTEAFF

D gene: -
clone size: -
J gene: TRBJ1-5
V gene: TRBV28
CDR3 DNA: TGTGCCAGCACCCCCGGACGGCCCCATAGCAATCAGCCCCAGCATTTT
CDR3 protein: CASTPGRPHSNQPQHF

D gene: -
clone size: -
J gene: TRBJ2-5
V gene: TRBV7-9
CDR3 DNA: TGTGCCAGCAGCTTAGTACAGGCGGAGACCCAGTACTTC
CDR3 protein: CASSLVQAETQYF

D gene: -
clone size: -
J gene: TRBJ2-3
V gene: TRBV28
CDR3 DNA: TGTGCCAGCAGTTTAATGGAGGCCTCCAATACGCAGTATTTT
CDR3 protein: CASSLMEASNTQYF

D gene: -
clone size: -
J gene: TRBJ1-2
V gene: TRBV27
CDR3 DNA: TGTGCCAGCAGTTCCATTCCAACAGGGAACGGCTACACCTTC
CDR3 protein: CASSSIPTGNGYTF

D gene: -
clone size: -
J gene: TRBJ2-7
V gene: TRBV7-9
CDR3 DNA: TGTGCCAGCAGCTTTCAGGGATTCTACGAGCAGTACTTC
CDR3 protein: CASSFQGFYEQYF

D gene: -
clone size: -
J gene: TRBJ2-7
V gene: TRBV7-9
CDR3 DNA: TGTGCCAGCAGCTTATACCAGGGGAACGAGCAGTACTTC
CDR3 protein: CASSLYQGNEQYF

D gene: TRBD2
clone size: -
J gene: TRBJ2-1
V gene: TRBV5-4
CDR3 DNA: TGTGCCAGCAGCGGTGGAGCGGGAGGGCCCAATGAGCAGTTCTTC
CDR3 protein: CASSGGAGGPNEQFF

D gene: -
clone size: -
J gene: TRBJ2-7
V gene: TRBV9
CDR3 DNA: TGTGCCAGCAGCGTAGCTGAGGGCGAAAGCTCCTACGAGCAGTACTTC
CDR3 protein: CASSVAEGESSYEQYF

D gene: -
clone size: -
J gene: TRBJ2-5
V gene: TRBV10-3
CDR3 DNA: TGTGCCATCAGTGAGTGGGATTCCCAAGAGACCCAGTACTTC
CDR3 protein: CAISEWDSQETQYF

D gene: -
clone size: -
J gene: TRBJ2-1
V gene: TRBV7-6
CDR3 DNA: TGTGCCAGCAGCCCGGCCCTGTGGGACAATGAGCAGTTCTTC
CDR3 protein: CASSPALWDNEQFF

D gene: -
clone size: -
J gene: TRBJ2-2
V gene: TRBV6-6
CDR3 DNA: TGTGCCGGGAGTGACACCGGGGAGCTGTTTTTT
CDR3 protein: CAGSDTGELFF

D gene: TRBD1
clone size: -
J gene: TRBJ1-2
V gene: TRBV7-6
CDR3 DNA: TGTGCCAGCGGTTGGGACAGGGAGGATGGCTACACCTTC
CDR3 protein: CASGWDREDGYTF

D gene: -
clone size: -
J gene: TRBJ2-5
V gene: TRBV29-1
CDR3 DNA: TGCAGCGTTGAGGCAGGGGACAAAGAGACCCAGTACTTC
CDR3 protein: CSVEAGDKETQYF

D gene: TRBD1
clone size: -
J gene: TRBJ2-7
V gene: TRBV9
CDR3 DNA: TGTGCCAGCAGCCCCTCGGACAGGGAAGTCTACGAGCAGTACTTC
CDR3 protein: CASSPSDREVYEQYF

D gene: -
clone size: -
J gene: TRBJ2-7
V gene: TRBV9
CDR3 DNA: TGTGCCAGCAGCGTAGCTGACTCGCCTTCCGAGCAGTACTTC
CDR3 protein: CASSVADSPSEQYF

D gene: -
clone size: -
J gene: TRBJ1-2
V gene: TRBV13
CDR3 DNA: TGTGCCAGCAGCTTAGCACCCTGGGGTACAGAGAACTATGGCTACACCTTC
CDR3 protein: CASSLAPWGTENYGYTF

D gene: -
clone size: -
J gene: TRBJ1-5
V gene: TRBV10-1
CDR3 DNA: TGCGCCAGCAGTGATGGTATTCACGGGCCCCAGCATTTT
CDR3 protein: CASSDGIHGPQHF

D gene: TRBD1
clone size: -
J gene: TRBJ2-5
V gene: TRBV29-1
CDR3 DNA: TGCAGCGTTTTGACAGGGTCGGAGACCCAGTACTTC
CDR3 protein: CSVLTGSETQYF

D gene: -
clone size: -
J gene: TRBJ2-7
V gene: TRBV27
CDR3 DNA: TGTGCCAGCAGTTTATCGGGCGGGACCTACGAGCAGTACTTC
CDR3 protein: CASSLSGGTYEQYF

D gene: -
clone size: once
J gene: TRBJ2-1
V gene: TRBV27
CDR3 DNA: TGTGCCAGCAGTTTAGAGCTAGGTAGTTCTTACAATGAGCAGTTCTTC
CDR3 protein: CASSLELGSSYNEQFF

D gene: -
clone size: -
J gene: TRBJ2-7
V gene: TRBV2
CDR3 DNA: TGTGCCAGCAGTGAAGGGCAGACGTCCTACGAGCAGTACTTC
CDR3 protein: CASSEGQTSYEQYF

D gene: TRBD1
clone size: -
J gene: TRBJ1-1
V gene: TRBV7-9
CDR3 DNA: TGTGCCAGCAGCCCCCCGACAGGGGGCGAAGGGACTGAAGCTTTCTTT
CDR3 protein: CASSPPTGGEGTEAFF

D gene: -
clone size: -
J gene: TRBJ2-5
V gene: TRBV4-3
CDR3 DNA: TGCGCCAGCAGCCAAGAGTTCGAAGACCAAGAGACCCAGTACTTC
CDR3 protein: CASSQEFEDQETQYF

D gene: TRBD1
clone size: -
J gene: TRBJ2-7
V gene: TRBV19
CDR3 DNA: TGTGCCAGTAGTATAACTGGACAGGGTACTCTGGAGCAGTACTTC
CDR3 protein: CASSITGQGTLEQYF

D gene: TRBD1
clone size: few
J gene: TRBJ2-5
V gene: TRBV4-1
CDR3 DNA: TGCGCCAGCAGCCAAGAGGGACAGGTCTTCCGAGAGACCCAGTACTTC
CDR3 protein: CASSQEGQVFRETQYF

D gene: -
clone size: -
J gene: TRBJ1-2
V gene: TRBV28
CDR3 DNA: TGTGCCAGCACCTACGGGGCTGACTATGGCTACACCTTC
CDR3 protein: CASTYGADYGYTF

D gene: -
clone size: -
J gene: TRBJ1-1
V gene: TRBV28
CDR3 DNA: TGTGCCAGCAGTTTCCCAGCAGGGGACATGAACACTGAAGCTTTCTTT
CDR3 protein: CASSFPAGDMNTEAFF

D gene: TRBD2
clone size: -
J gene: TRBJ2-7
V gene: TRBV7-9
CDR3 DNA: TGTGCCAGCAGCTTAGCACTAGCGGGTAACTACGAGCAGTACTTC
CDR3 protein: CASSLALAGNYEQYF

D gene: -
clone size: -
J gene: TRBJ2-7
V gene: TRBV6-6
CDR3 DNA: TGTGCCAGCAGAGCAGCCTGGACGGTCTCCTACGAGCAGTACTTC
CDR3 protein: CASRAAWTVSYEQYF

D gene: -
clone size: -
J gene: TRBJ2-7
V gene: TRBV5-1
CDR3 DNA: TGCGCCAGCAGCTGGGAAGGGTCATCCTACGAGCAGTACTTC
CDR3 protein: CASSWEGSSYEQYF

D gene: -
clone size: once
J gene: TRBJ2-1
V gene: TRBV27
CDR3 DNA: TGTGCCAGCAGTTCGCCGGGTCTATACAATGAGCAGTTCTTC
CDR3 protein: CASSSPGLYNEQFF

D gene: -
clone size: -
J gene: TRBJ2-7
V gene: TRBV5-5
CDR3 DNA: TGTGCCAGCAGCTTCCAGGTCCATTACGAGCAGTACTTC
CDR3 protein: CASSFQVHYEQYF

D gene: -
clone size: -
J gene: TRBJ1-1
V gene: TRBV5-6
CDR3 DNA: TGTGCCAGCAGCTTGGAGGGGGACCCCGGCACTGAAGCTTTCTTT
CDR3 protein: CASSLEGDPGTEAFF

D gene: -
clone size: -
J gene: TRBJ2-3
V gene: TRBV11-3
CDR3 DNA: TGTGCCAGCAGCCGGGGACACACAGATACGCAGTATTTT
CDR3 protein: CASSRGHTDTQYF

D gene: -
clone size: -
J gene: TRBJ1-1
V gene: TRBV19
CDR3 DNA: TGTGCCAGTAGTAACCACCGTGAACACACTGAAGCTTTCTTT
CDR3 protein: CASSNHREHTEAFF

D gene: -
clone size: -
J gene: TRBJ2-1
V gene: TRBV5-6
CDR3 DNA: TGTGCCAGCAGCGGAACTAGGAGCTCCTACAATGAGCAGTTCTTC
CDR3 protein: CASSGTRSSYNEQFF

D gene: TRBD2
clone size: -
J gene: TRBJ2-7
V gene: TRBV19
CDR3 DNA: TGTGCCAGTAGTATGGGACTAGCGCTAGGGGAGCAGTACTTC
CDR3 protein: CASSMGLALGEQYF

D gene: TRBD1
clone size: -
J gene: TRBJ2-7
V gene: TRBV7-2
CDR3 DNA: TGTGCCAGCAGCTTAAGGGGACAGGCGTACGAGCAGTACTTC
CDR3 protein: CASSLRGQAYEQYF

D gene: TRBD1
clone size: -
J gene: TRBJ1-1
V gene: TRBV27
CDR3 DNA: TGTGCCAGCAGTTTGGGACAGGGGCACCTGAACACTGAAGCTTTCTTT
CDR3 protein: CASSLGQGHLNTEAFF

D gene: -
clone size: once
J gene: TRBJ2-3
V gene: TRBV11-2
CDR3 DNA: TGTGCCAGCAGCTTAGATCGGTGGGACGAATCAGATACGCAGTATTTT
CDR3 protein: CASSLDRWDESDTQYF

D gene: TRBD2
clone size: -
J gene: TRBJ2-7
V gene: TRBV10-2
CDR3 DNA: TGCGCCAGCAGTGAGCCTCTAGCGGGAGGGCATGAGCAGTACTTC
CDR3 protein: CASSEPLAGGHEQYF

D gene: -
clone size: -
J gene: TRBJ2-7
V gene: TRBV13
CDR3 DNA: TGTGCCAGCAGCTTAGGGTATGGGGGACACCCCCTGGAGCAGTACTTC
CDR3 protein: CASSLGYGGHPLEQYF

D gene: TRBD1
clone size: -
J gene: TRBJ1-2
V gene: TRBV6-1
CDR3 DNA: TGTGCCAGCAGTGAAGCCTGGGCCTGGACGGGGACAGTCAGGGATGGCTACACCTTC
CDR3 protein: CASSEAWAWTGTVRDGYTF

D gene: -
clone size: -
J gene: TRBJ1-2
V gene: TRBV25-1
CDR3 DNA: TGTGCCAGCGGCCCCTTTGGGGGCTACACCTTC
CDR3 protein: CASGPFGGYTF

D gene: -
clone size: -
J gene: TRBJ1-1
V gene: TRBV6-5
CDR3 DNA: TGTGCCAGCAGTTATGCACCTGAGAACACTGAAGCTTTCTTT
CDR3 protein: CASSYAPENTEAFF